This T cell receptor beta chain was documented in a study of cytomegalovirus exposure and HLA in healthy donors. Primers included in the PCR were 60 Vbeta and 13 Jbeta primers. The method was immunoSEQ multiplex PCR; TCRdb's version includes in-frame clones alone and lacks a portion of them. Of 90,000 to 120,000 clones listed, roughly 84% are singletons. This CDR3 is built from 15 residues. With V trimmed by 5 bases and J by 5 bases, 9 bases remained unmatched. Per the germline V gene, CDR1 is SGHTA and CDR2 is FQGNSA. Material for sequencing was PBMCs. The TCR comes from a woman aged 18-30 years in good health and CMV-seronegative. The chain employs TRBV7-2 and TRBJ1-1; 9 bases agree with TRBD1. CDR3 nucleotides: TGTGCCAGCAGCGGTTCCGGGACAGGGTGGACTGAAGCTTTCTTT. This sequence encodes CASSGSGTGWTEAFF.